This T cell receptor beta chain was observed in a study of vaccination and CD4 T cells after COVID-19. Study-level information: Testing by nasal swab PCR showed convalescent patients to be SARS-CoV-2 positive; about nine were mild and one was severe.

CDR1 and CDR2 from the germline V gene are SGHTA and FQGNSA. CDR3 size: 13 residues. The ends were cut back, 1 base at V and 7 bases at J, with 7 bases in the middle. This clonotype was seen only once. Its antigen is undetermined. Treatment described: approximately 9-day PBMC culture with coronavirus spike peptide pools or control peptides (ViraFEST assay). The Oncomine TCR Beta short-read assay generated sequence data from the DNA of cultured CD4+ T cells. TCRdb fed the PCR reads into MiXCR, producing one record per CDR3 protein. The data contain about 17,000 distinct CDR3 sequences, roughly 51% of them singletons.

This chain joins TRBV7-2 and TRBJ2-2; D gene uncertain. Specimen: CD4+ T cells from blood, cultured in vitro. The receptor's source is a human donor who had recovered from COVID-19. CDR3 nucleotides: TGTGCCAGCAGCTTAGATCCGGGCGGGGAGCTGTTTTTT. This sequence encodes CASSLDPGGELFF.